The next 6 T cell receptor beta chains were all read from a single sample in a study of blood T cells in healthy people across ages. Using a J-beta primer mix together with a sample-barcoded 5' primer, a second PCR was run for 7 to 11 cycles. Each CDR3 protein is one row after TCRdb ran MiXCR on the 5' RACE reads. The sample contains 550,000 to 700,000 distinct CDR3 sequences, 25% to 30% of which appear only once. Input material: blood. These receptors were collected from a woman between 65 and 79 years old in good health.

Comment on this clonotype: At one end, the junction sequence differs from germline, possibly due to a read error. The V call is TRBV12-3 or TRBV12-4, the J call TRBJ1-1; D gene unclear. This CDR3 has 14 residues. The CDR3 DNA reads TGTGCCAGCAGTTTAAATCAGGTGCGCACTGAAACTTTCTTT. Its translation is CASSLNQVRTETFF.

The chain uses TRBV3-1 and TRBJ2-3; TRBD2 aligns across 8 bases. The CDR3 is 15 amino acids. V lost 4 bases to trimming and J lost 5 bases; unmatched junction nucleotides: 8. Germline-derived CDR1 and CDR2 are LGHDT and YNNKEL (reference sequence). CDR3 in amino acids: CASSRRPAGEDTQYF. CDR3 DNA sequence: TGTGCCAGCAGCCGCCGACCAGCGGGAGAAGATACGCAGTATTTT.

This clonotype was seen at least ten times. The chain joins TRBV4-1 to TRBJ2-5; 11 bases map to TRBD1. The V gene's germline CDR1 is MGHRA and CDR2 YSYEKL. V lost 1 base and J lost 5; bases outside the gene matches: 3. The CDR3 contains 15 residues. CDR3 coding DNA: TGCGCCAGCAGCCAAGTCGGGACAGGGGGGGAGACCCAGTACTTC. Translated, it gives CASSQVGTGGETQYF.

The chain uses TRBV6-2 or TRBV6-3 and TRBJ2-7, with D perhaps matching TRBD2 (7 bases). Germline values: CDR1 MNHEY, CDR2 SVGEGT. The CDR3 contains 15 residues. The V end was cut by 7 bases, the J end by 8 bases, with 24 bases between. The DNA of the CDR3 is TGTGCCAGCAACCTTGGACTAGGAGGGGGGGGGAAGCAGTACTTC. This gives the protein CASNLGLGGGGKQYF.

The chain recombines TRBV11-2 with TRBJ2-1; D gene uncertain. V was cut by 5 bases and J by 0 bases, with 8 bases left in between. Germline V gene lookup returns CDR1 SGHAT and CDR2 FQNNGV. This CDR3 has 14 amino acids. For the CDR3, the DNA is TGTGCCAGCAGCCCCCAGAGCTCCTACAATGAGCAGTTCTTC. Translating gives CASSPQSSYNEQFF.

This clonotype was counted only a few times. This chain connects TRBV6-1 to TRBJ2-3; weak D call: TRBD2 (5 bases). Germline CDR1 reads MNHNS; CDR2 reads SASEGT. The ends were cut back, 10 bases at V and 3 bases at J, with 20 bases in the middle. CDR3 length: 15 amino acids. CDR3 loop: CATRRKGSRTDTQYF. The CDR3 bases are TGTGCCACGAGGAGGAAGGGAAGCCGGACAGATACGCAGTATTTT.